This TCR beta chain is drawn from a study of CD8 T cells in ankylosing spondylitis. Findings and caveats of the study: A TCR beta motif of roughly eight highly homologous variants seemed to mark ankylosing spondylitis blood.

This clonotype was detected only a few times. Antigen specificity is unknown. TCRdb ran MiXCR on the 5' RACE reads and lists one entry per CDR3 protein. The sample carries a few hundred thousand distinct CDR3 sequences, 20% to 25% recorded once. Sequences were obtained from blood, either unsorted or a sorted T cell fraction (not recorded which). This sequence was found in a male donor with ankylosing spondylitis.

The CDR3 DNA reads as TGCAGTGCTAGGGCGACTAGCGGGGATACCTACGAGCAGTACTTC. This gives the protein CSARATSGDTYEQYF. The chain employs TRBV20-1 and TRBJ2-7; 11 bases line up with TRBD2. V dropped 3 bases and J dropped 2; count of bases not matched to a gene: 6. In germline, CDR1 is DFQATT, CDR2 SNEGSKA (reference sequence). The CDR3 has 15 amino acids.